A single sample is the source of the 2 T cell receptor beta chains below, sequenced in a study of somatic mutations in cytotoxic T cells in rheumatoid arthritis. Libraries were prepared by immunoSEQ multiplex PCR; TCRdb keeps only in-frame clonotypes and omits some of them. The table includes just under 20,000 clones, roughly four fifths detected once. The sample taken for sequencing was CD8+ T cells sorted from blood. These receptors originate from a woman aged 50 to 60 in good health.

The chain combines TRBV7-9 with TRBJ2-2; the D gene is possibly TRBD2 (5 bases). CDR3 length equals 15 residues. Germline loops: CDR1 SEHNR, CDR2 FQNEAQ (reference sequence). V was cut by 5 bases and J by 6 bases, with 16 bases left in between. The CDR3 DNA sequence: TGTGCCAGCAGCCCCCCAACTAGTATACCCGGGGAGCTGTTTTTT. Protein sequence: CASSPPTSIPGELFF.

The chain has TRBV9 and TRBJ1-1; D is unclear. V lost 0 bases, J lost 1 base, and 10 bases lay in between. This CDR3 is built from 15 residues. The germline gives CDR1 SGDLS, CDR2 YYNGEE. The CDR3, as DNA: TGTGCCAGCAGCGTAGTGGAGGTTTGGAACACTGAAGCTTTCTTT. Residues: CASSVVEVWNTEAFF.